This T cell receptor (beta chain) was identified during a study of cytomegalovirus exposure and HLA in healthy donors (TCRdb year 2017). Notes on the research overall: An earlier analysis of roughly 610 of the donors reported approximately 300 Gb of sequence data and around 110 million unique TCR beta sequences obtained from roughly 180 million T cells. The genetic ancestry cluster associated with self-reported Caucasian donors included 81% of the roughly 400 genotyped donors. Every repertoire in the discovery cohort had been generated on one and the same sequencing platform. Rather than using new phenotypic data, the later analysis identified candidate immune exposures from TCR beta sequences and from how often those sequences occurred across donors. Roughly 300 gigabases of sequencing data and roughly 81 million unique TCR sequences made up an early release that covered fewer than 650 HLA-typed donors. A later analysis re-examined previously published TCR beta repertoires from roughly 650 donors and added high-resolution HLA genotyping to investigate patterns of TCR occurrence. HLA typing covered class I and class II loci at four-digit resolution. A later genetic analysis took genome-wide SNP genotypes for about 55% of the 666 donors and used that subset as a discovery cohort. Along with the approximately 620-subject first cohort, a separate validation cohort of some 130 different subjects was used. High-throughput TCR immunosequencing, statistical association of individual TCRs with disease status, and machine learning were combined to predict cytomegalovirus infection status. Donor age, sex, ethnicity and CMV serostatus were compiled together with the repertoire data. The study aimed to test whether cataloging public T cell receptors could reveal signatures of past pathogen exposure. Typing coverage varied by locus: about 620-640 donors for A, B, C, DRB1 and DQB1; under 550 for DQA1; approximately 610 for DPA1; around 450 for DPB1. Among about 390 genotyped donors of the cohort, an average of around 240,000 unique TCR beta nucleotide sequences were sequenced per donor, roughly 18% of them non-productive. The T cell repertoires of 670 or so subjects were profiled by immunosequencing and related to cytomegalovirus serostatus. In an earlier analysis of around 540 of the donors, high-throughput TCR beta sequencing was used to judge whether each TCR beta V gene segment behaved as functional or pseudogenic. Because of strong linkage in the cohort, roughly five DR-DQ haplotypes were treated as single units for association and clustering.

Points on this clone: The specificity of this receptor is unknown. Base qualities were left out, and no much larger clone turns up one base away.

The trim is 10 bases for V and 6 bases for J, with a gap of 18 bases between the germline ends. The germline V gene supplies CDR1 MDHEN and CDR2 SYDVKM. The CDR3 covers 13 residues, taking in both the cysteine and the phenylalanine. Just CDR3 DNA is preserved here, 39 bases in frame from base 1. Library creation used the immunoSEQ multiplex PCR assay. The multiplex PCR relied on a mix of 60 forward primers for TCR Vbeta segments and 13 reverse primers for TCR Jbeta segments. The CDR3 region of rearranged TCR beta genes was amplified from genomic DNA by a multiplex PCR assay. The amplified TCR beta libraries were sequenced on the Illumina HiSeq System as 87-base-pair reads. The study's own analysis went as follows. Across the 670 or so repertoires, a later analysis counted roughly 77 million unique TCR beta chains, 9.5 million to 13 million of which were shared by at least two donors. Raw reads were error-corrected and collapsed into unique sequences with a nearest-neighbor algorithm that merged closely related sequences to remove PCR and sequencing errors. V, D and J gene segments were assigned by aligning CDR3 sequences to IMGT reference sequences. Each retained sequence needed at least a six-nucleotide match to both a V gene segment and a J gene segment. Rearrangements were classified as productive when the CDR3 lacked stop codons and remained in frame with V and J, and all other rearrangements were classified as non-productive. Following IMGT convention, CDR3 was defined as the stretch from the second conserved V-encoded cysteine to the conserved J-encoded phenylalanine. In an earlier analysis of around 540 of the donors, sequences lacking an unambiguous match to a single V gene segment were excluded. An earlier analysis of 500 to 600 of the donors classified V segments as functional when productive rearrangements were above 56.7% and as segregating when the standard deviation between donors was above 5%. To diagnose cytomegalovirus status from the catalog of TCR beta chain sequences, a statistical classification framework was built. V and J gene assignment, in a later analysis, came from comparing TCR nucleotide sequences with IMGT/GENE-DB human TR gene sequences. In a later analysis, CDR3 sequences and most-parsimonious VDJ recombination scenarios were assigned using the TCRdist pipeline. In a later analysis, each TCR beta chain was defined by its CDR3 amino acid sequence together with its V-gene family, and reads lacking a unique V-gene family were excluded. As a way to deal with suspected cross-contamination and a sequencing artifact, a later analysis dropped 500 to 700 nucleotide sequences that were highly shared and had low generation probability. In a later analysis, a clonal expansion index for each public chain was calculated from normalized within-repertoire ranks of inferred template counts. A later analysis computed generation probabilities with a VDJ recombination model fitted to out-of-frame rearrangements, and checked the results against IGoR. A later analysis scored TCR-TCR, TCR-HLA and TCR-CMV co-occurrence with hypergeometric tests, applying a repertoire-size bias correction to TCR pairs. False discovery rates were estimated in a later analysis by permuting HLA or CMV assignments 20 times. A later analysis grouped co-occurring TCRs with DBSCAN, adding TCRdist sequence similarity when clustering within HLA-allele-positive subsets. Co-occurrence clustering excluded repertoires with fewer than 30,000 or more than 120,000 public chains, plus five with anomalous nucleotide sharing. What TCRdb holds here is the immuneACCESS table cut down to in-frame rearrangements. Part of the clones is not present; checked against another copy, under half of the missing clones reflect an unresolved V gene, and the others are unexplained. Clonal size and the V and J genes are those of that table, whereas D and trimming came from the DNA. The table for this sample lists about 210,000 clones; 70% to 90% of them were counted only once. 0.24% of the sample is in the top ten clones.

The cohort consisted of hundreds of healthy bone marrow donors. At the time of sampling, every cohort member was nominally healthy, though immune exposures that went unrecorded were likely present. The donor tested CMV seronegative, placing the donor among the 300 to 400 seronegative members of the cohort. A peripheral blood sample was provided by each donor, and peripheral blood mononuclear cells were used for TCR beta sequencing. The Qiagen DNeasy Blood Extraction Kit was used to extract genomic DNA from the blood cell samples. What the research found in general, with its limitations: The earlier analysis of 587 of the donors excluded 15 to 20 rarely observed V segments, including chromosome 9 orphons, because counts were too low. Most TCR sequences were seen in very few donors, while some public TCRs were found in many individuals. The 87-base-pair reads could not distinguish some IMGT-functional V segments, including TRBV6-2 and TRBV6-3, so those segments were excluded. The study gave a list of roughly 150 TCR beta chains associated with cytomegalovirus. Broadly in line with IMGT annotations, most TCR beta V segments showed up in productive rearrangements about 87% or about 30% of the time in an earlier analysis of around 550 of the donors. V-gene and J-gene trimming of TCR beta chains was associated with a missense DCLRE1C variant in a later genetic analysis, and the association was replicated in an independent cohort. At a false discovery rate of 0.05, a later analysis linked approximately 18,000 TCR beta sequences to specific HLA alleles. A later analysis found that most CMV-associated TCR beta chains appeared HLA-restricted, with HLA associations seemingly driven largely by CMV exposure. In both the original and validation cohorts, the classifier was reported to diagnose cytomegalovirus status with high specificity and sensitivity. A further reported finding was that TCR beta sequences accurately predicted the HLA-A and HLA-B alleles for most subjects in the first cohort. Linkage disequilibrium might explain the correlated functional status among segregating V segments, but an unknown experimental factor could not be ruled out. When HLA alleles, especially DR and DQ, strongly co-occurred, attributing TCR associations to individual alleles was difficult. Immune exposure information for the cohort was limited to CMV serostatus. In a later analysis, HLA-associated TCR beta chains were found to be more clonally expanded and to have lower generation probabilities than equally common non-associated chains. According to the authors, the approach could potentially be generalized to other disease states and immunological phenotypes. A cluster of highly shared sequence variants was judged likely to be a technical artifact of the sequencing pipeline. According to a later analysis, TCR association rates differed among HLA loci, with DRB1 alleles showing the most associated TCRs and HLA-C alleles showing the fewest. Because HLA typing was unavailable for some donors at each locus, only the typed subset was used in association tests. Roughly uniform sequencing depth across donors was assumed in presence/absence analyses, although this assumption may not hold. In vitro tests confirmed that three of the cytomegalovirus-associated TCR beta chains recognize cytomegalovirus antigens. Only TCR beta chains were sequenced in this cohort, and the absence of alpha or paired-chain data limited detectable features. A later analysis reported that several top co-occurrence clusters appeared linked to parvovirus B19, influenza, CMV and Epstein-Barr virus. According to a later genetic analysis, donors in an Asian-associated ancestry cluster had fewer N-insertions in productive TCRs than the approximately 700-donor mean.

Sequences were obtained from PBMCs. Recombination joined TRBV28 with TRBJ1-2; the D gene cannot be named for sure. The sequence was obtained from a girl aged 2 to 10 in good health and CMV-seronegative. The CDR3 corresponds to CATLPRVLHGYTF. The bases read TGTGCCACCCTCCCTCGGGTTCTTCATGGCTACACCTTC.